This entry is about one TCR beta chain. The target antigen is unknown. Trimming removed 0 bases from V and 5 bases from J; junction bases left unmatched: 6. This CDR3 comprises 15 residues. Germline CDR1 is SGHVS and CDR2 is FQNEAQ. These data originate in a study of cytomegalovirus exposure and HLA in healthy donors. Study-level findings and limits: Per published accounts, TCR beta sequences correctly predicted the HLA-A and HLA-B alleles of most subjects.

Primers: 60 Vbeta forward and 13 Jbeta reverse. The assay was immunoSEQ multiplex PCR, and TCRdb's table has in-frame clones only and misses some. There are roughly 46,000 clones in the sample, with approximately 1.2% held by the top ten. The receptor was derived from a middle-aged woman in good health and CMV-seronegative. Sequenced: PBMCs. The chain carries TRBV7-8 and TRBJ1-2; 7 nucleotides match TRBD1. The CDR3 sequence: CASSLASRGDYGYTF. The DNA of the CDR3 is TGTGCCAGCAGCTTAGCGTCCAGGGGGGATTATGGCTACACCTTC.